The next 14 T cell receptor beta chains were all read from a single sample in a study of Graves' ophthalmopathy and Graves' hyperthyroidism. RNA transcripts yielded amplified TCR beta CDR3 regions. RT-PCR in the first round used HTBI primers; a second-round multiplex PCR followed. Each CDR3 protein gets one entry after TCRdb re-called the multiplex PCR reads with MiXCR. The sample holds about 700,000 distinct CDR3 sequences, roughly 41% seen once. The specimen sequenced was peripheral blood. These receptors all stem from an adult man with Graves' ophthalmopathy.

This clonotype was detected ten times or more. The chain recombines TRBV14 with TRBJ2-7, with 9 positions matching TRBD1. Looked up from germline, CDR1 is SGHDN and CDR2 is FVKESK. After removal of 4 bases from V and 0 bases from J, the junction contained 4 bases not matched to a gene. This CDR3 contains 15 residues. CDR3 in amino acids: CASSRTTGGSYEQYF. CDR3 coding DNA: TGTGCCAGCAGCCGAACGACAGGGGGCTCCTACGAGCAGTACTTC.

As to this clonotype: This may be a read error, as it is one base from a much larger clone. The chain couples TRBV7-2 to TRBJ2-7; tentative D call: TRBD2 (5 bases). V lost 2 bases and J 6 bases, leaving 11 bases between the germline ends. In germline, CDR1 is SGHTA, CDR2 FQGNSA. The CDR3 sequence is 13 residues long. DNA of the CDR3: TGTGCCAGCAGCTTATCTCCCGGGGTCGAGCAGTACTTC. Its protein product is CASSLSPGVEQYF.

This clonotype was counted many times. The rearrangement uses TRBV15 and TRBJ2-2, with D perhaps TRBD2 (7 bases). V lost 5 bases to trimming and J lost 5 bases, with 15 bases between them. Germline CDR1 and CDR2: LNHNV and YYDKDF (reference sequence). The CDR3 spans 15 residues. CDR3 sequence reads: CATSRLGGGTGELFF. CDR3 sequence (DNA): TGTGCCACCAGCCGCTTAGGGGGGGGGACCGGGGAGCTGTTTTTT.

This clonotype was found many times. The CDR3 region is CASSLEGRGRNSPLHF. The CDR3 coding sequence is TGCGCCAGCAGCTTGGAGGGGAGGGGAAGGAATTCACCCCTCCACTTT. The chain joins TRBV5-1 to TRBJ1-6, with D possibly matching TRBD1 (5 bases). The V gene lost 0 bases and the J gene lost 7 bases, with 14 bases spanning the gap. CDR1 and CDR2 from the germline V gene are SGHRS and YFSETQ. The CDR3 is 16 amino acids.

This clonotype was picked up many times. This chain links TRBV9 with TRBJ1-1; D gene uncertain. The germline CDR1 and CDR2 sequences are SGDLS and YYNGEE. Trimming removed 0 bases from V and 1 base from J, with 10 bases in between. The CDR3 has 15 amino acids. CDR3 region: CASSVEGWGNTEAFF. The CDR3, as DNA: TGTGCCAGCAGCGTAGAGGGCTGGGGGAACACTGAAGCTTTCTTT.

Many counts were recorded for this clonotype. The CDR3 here is CASSFAGDYGYTF. The CDR3 region has the DNA TGTGCCAGCAGCTTCGCGGGGGACTATGGCTACACCTTC. The chain recombines TRBV14 with TRBJ1-2, with D tentatively TRBD1 (5 bases). Per germline, CDR1 SGHDN and CDR2 FVKESK. This CDR3 spans 13 amino acids. V shed 5 bases and J shed 3 bases, with 10 bases lying between them.

The sample holds many counts of this clonotype. CDR3 protein: CASSGDRDQPQHF. The CDR3 DNA reads as TGTGCCAGTTCAGGGGACAGGGATCAGCCCCAGCATTTT. The chain combines TRBV19 with TRBJ1-5; 9 positions match TRBD1. Per germline, CDR1 LNHDA and CDR2 SQIVND (reference sequence). The J segment lost 5 bases and the V segment lost 8 bases, leaving 4 bases of the junction unmatched. The CDR3 is 13 residues long.

The table lists this clonotype with many counts. The V and J genes are TRBV11-1 and TRBJ2-5; 8 bases fit TRBD2. This CDR3 comprises 13 residues. Trimming cost V 6 bases and J 8 bases; bases outside gene matches: 8. Germline V gene sequence: CDR1 SGHAT, CDR2 FQDESV (reference sequence). The CDR3 DNA reads TGTGCCAGCAGTTCCAGGCGGGGGGCCACCCAGTACTTC. This translates into CASSSRRGATQYF.

In its sample, this clonotype was seen many times. The chain has TRBV9 and TRBJ2-6, with 9 bases identical to TRBD1. Germline-derived CDR1 and CDR2 are SGDLS and YYNGEE. V was pared by 3 bases and J by 1 base, with 8 bases of the junction left unmatched. CDR3 length: 18 residues. This CDR3 is CASSGGDRVSSGANVLTF. CDR3 DNA sequence: TGTGCCAGCAGCGGGGGGGACAGGGTGTCTTCTGGGGCCAACGTCCTGACTTTC. Based on the CDR3 plus reference TRBV9 and TRBJ2-6, the full variable domain is DSGVTQTPKHLITATGQRVTLRCSPRSGDLSVYWYQQSLDQGLQFLIQYYNGEERAKGNILERFSAQQFPDLHSELNLSSLELGDSALYFCASSGGDRVSSGANVLTFGAGSRLTVL.

The chain carries TRBV24-1 and TRBJ1-4; the D gene is possibly TRBD1 (5 bases). The ends were cut back, 4 bases at V and 8 bases at J, with 22 bases in the middle. Germline loops: CDR1 KGHDR, CDR2 SFDVKD. The CDR3 totals 17 residues. In nucleotides, the CDR3 is TGTGCCACCAGTGACTGGGGCTTCTCTGAGTTGTCCGAAAAACTGTTTTTT. It specifies CATSDWGFSELSEKLFF.

The sample holds many counts of this clonotype. The chain uses TRBV9 and TRBJ2-2; 7 bases fit TRBD1. The CDR3 sequence is 14 residues long. V was pared by 4 bases and J by 8 bases, with 8 bases of the junction left unmatched. The germline gives CDR1 SGDLS, CDR2 YYNGEE. The CDR3 DNA reads TGTGCCAGCAGCACAGACAGGGCTCCGGGGGAGCTGTTTTTT. It yields the protein CASSTDRAPGELFF.

With regard to this clonotype: The junction departs from the called germline gene at one end, perhaps through a read error. The CDR3 coding sequence is TGTGCCTGCCGGACTAGCGGGATGCGACAGCACTTC. Its protein is CACRTSGMRQHF. V gene TRBV2 combines with J gene TRBJ2-7; TRBD2 matches 12 bases. The CDR3 contains 12 residues. CDR1 and CDR2 (germline): SNHLY, FYNNEI. The full variable domain, rest sourced from reference TRBV2 and TRBJ2-7, is EPEVTQTPSHQVTQMGQEVILRCVPISNHLYFYWYRQILGQKVEFLVSFYNNEISEKSEIFDDQFSVERPDGSNFTLKIRSTKLEDSAMYFCACRTSGMRQHFGPGTRLTVT.

The chain recombines TRBV3-1 with TRBJ1-2, with 9 bases that match TRBD1. The trim removed 7 bases at V and 0 bases at J, leaving 3 bases unmatched. Germline loops: CDR1 LGHDT, CDR2 YNNKEL (reference sequence). The CDR3 loop spans 14 amino acids. The CDR3 loop reads CASTQGAPNYGYTF. CDR3 DNA sequence: TGTGCCAGCACACAGGGGGCGCCTAACTATGGCTACACCTTC. The whole variable domain, filled in from reference TRBV3-1 and TRBJ1-2, reads DTAVSQTPKYLVTQMGNDKSIKCEQNLGHDTMYWYKQDSKKFLKIMFSYNNKELIINETVPNRFSPKSPDKAHLNLHINSLELGDSAVYFCASTQGAPNYGYTFGSGTRLTVV.

This clonotype was seen many times. The junction departs from germline at one end; a sequencing error may be responsible. The chain uses TRBV9 and TRBJ1-5, with 8 bases aligning to TRBD1. Looked up from germline, CDR1 is SGDLS and CDR2 is YYNGEE. The CDR3 contains 17 residues. The CDR3 region is CASIVIRGRISNQPQHF. CDR3 sequence (DNA): TGTGCCAGCATCGTAATCAGGGGGCGTATCAGCAATCAGCCCCAGCATTTT.